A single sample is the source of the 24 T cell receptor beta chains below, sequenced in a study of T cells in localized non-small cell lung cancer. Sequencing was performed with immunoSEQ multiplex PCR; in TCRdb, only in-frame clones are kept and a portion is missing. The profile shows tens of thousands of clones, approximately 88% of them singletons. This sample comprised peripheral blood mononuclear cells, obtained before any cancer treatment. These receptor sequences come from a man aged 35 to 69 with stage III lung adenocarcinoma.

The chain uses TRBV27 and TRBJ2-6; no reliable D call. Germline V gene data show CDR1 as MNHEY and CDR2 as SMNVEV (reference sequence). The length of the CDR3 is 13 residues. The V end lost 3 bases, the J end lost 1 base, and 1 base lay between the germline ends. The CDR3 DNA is TGTGCCAGCAGTTTTTCTGGGGCCAACGTCCTGACTTTC. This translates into CASSFSGANVLTF.

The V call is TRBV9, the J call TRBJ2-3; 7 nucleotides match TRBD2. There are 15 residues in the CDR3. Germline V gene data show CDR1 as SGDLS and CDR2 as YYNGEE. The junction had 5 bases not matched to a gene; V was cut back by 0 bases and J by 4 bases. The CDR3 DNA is TGTGCCAGCAGCGTAGGTCAGGGAGGGGCAGATACGCAGTATTTT. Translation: CASSVGQGGADTQYF.

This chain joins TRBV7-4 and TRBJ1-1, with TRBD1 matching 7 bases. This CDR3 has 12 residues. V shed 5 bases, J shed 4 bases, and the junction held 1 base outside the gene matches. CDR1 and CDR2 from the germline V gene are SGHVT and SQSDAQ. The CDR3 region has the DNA TGTGCCAGCAGCCAGGGGGTCACTGAAGCTTTCTTT. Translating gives CASSQGVTEAFF.

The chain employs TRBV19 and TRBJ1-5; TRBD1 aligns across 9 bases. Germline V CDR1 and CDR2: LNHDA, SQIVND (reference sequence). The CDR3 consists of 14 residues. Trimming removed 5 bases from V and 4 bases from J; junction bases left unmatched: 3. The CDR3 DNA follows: TGTGCCAGTAGTCCGACAGGGGGTAATCAGCCCCAGCATTTT. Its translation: CASSPTGGNQPQHF.

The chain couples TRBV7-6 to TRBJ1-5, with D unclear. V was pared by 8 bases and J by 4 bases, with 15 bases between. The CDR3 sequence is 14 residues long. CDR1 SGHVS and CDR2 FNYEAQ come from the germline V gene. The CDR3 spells CASSLEKGNQPQHF. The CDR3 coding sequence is TGTGCCAGCTCCCTAGAGAAGGGTAATCAGCCCCAGCATTTT.

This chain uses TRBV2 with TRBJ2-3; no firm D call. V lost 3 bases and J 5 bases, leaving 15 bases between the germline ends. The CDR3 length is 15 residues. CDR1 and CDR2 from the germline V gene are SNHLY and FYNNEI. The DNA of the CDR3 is TGTGCCAGCAGTGATGGCCAGCAGGTGGTAGATACGCAGTATTTT. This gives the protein CASSDGQQVVDTQYF.

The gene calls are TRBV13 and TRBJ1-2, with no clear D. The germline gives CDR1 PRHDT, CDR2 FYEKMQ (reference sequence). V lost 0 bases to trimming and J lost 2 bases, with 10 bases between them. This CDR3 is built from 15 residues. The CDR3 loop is CASSLGGQRNYGYTF. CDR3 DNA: TGTGCCAGCAGCTTAGGAGGCCAGCGCAACTATGGCTACACCTTC.

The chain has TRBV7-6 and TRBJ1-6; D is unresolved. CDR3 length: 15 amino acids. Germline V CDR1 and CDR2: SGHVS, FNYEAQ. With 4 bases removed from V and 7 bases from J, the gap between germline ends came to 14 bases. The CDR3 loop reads CASSSRVGGNSPLHF. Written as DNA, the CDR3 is TGTGCCAGCAGCTCAAGAGTCGGAGGAAATTCACCCCTCCACTTT. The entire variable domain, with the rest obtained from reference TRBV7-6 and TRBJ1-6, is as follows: GAGVSQSPRYKVTKRGQDVALRCDPISGHVSLYWYRQALGQGPEFLTYFNYEAQQDKSGLPNDRFSAERPEGSISTLTIQRTEQRDSAMYRCASSSRVGGNSPLHFGNGTRLTVT.

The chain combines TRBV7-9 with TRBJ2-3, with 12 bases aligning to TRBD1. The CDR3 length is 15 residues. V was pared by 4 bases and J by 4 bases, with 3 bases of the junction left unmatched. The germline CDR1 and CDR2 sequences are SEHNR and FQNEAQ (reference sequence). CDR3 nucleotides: TGTGCCAGCAGCTCAGGGACAGGGGGCCCAGATACGCAGTATTTT. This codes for CASSSGTGGPDTQYF.

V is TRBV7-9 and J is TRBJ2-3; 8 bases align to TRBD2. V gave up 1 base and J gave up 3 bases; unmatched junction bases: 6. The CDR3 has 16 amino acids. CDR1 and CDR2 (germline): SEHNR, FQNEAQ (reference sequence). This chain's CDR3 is CASSLDAGGHTDTQYF. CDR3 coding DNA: TGTGCCAGCAGCTTAGACGCGGGGGGTCATACAGATACGCAGTATTTT.

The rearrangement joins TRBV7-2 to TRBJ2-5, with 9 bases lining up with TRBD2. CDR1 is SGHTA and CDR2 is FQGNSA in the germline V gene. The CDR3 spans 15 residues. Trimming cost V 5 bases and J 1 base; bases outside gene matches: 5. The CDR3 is CASSMTSGSQETQYF. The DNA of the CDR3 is TGTGCCAGCAGCATGACTAGCGGATCCCAAGAGACCCAGTACTTC.

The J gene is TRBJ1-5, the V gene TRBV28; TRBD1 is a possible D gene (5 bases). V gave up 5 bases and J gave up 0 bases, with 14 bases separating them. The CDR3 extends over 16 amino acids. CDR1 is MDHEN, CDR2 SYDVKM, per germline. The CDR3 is CASSGSGGASNQPQHF. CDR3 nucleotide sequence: TGTGCCAGCAGTGGATCGGGGGGAGCTAGCAATCAGCCCCAGCATTTT.

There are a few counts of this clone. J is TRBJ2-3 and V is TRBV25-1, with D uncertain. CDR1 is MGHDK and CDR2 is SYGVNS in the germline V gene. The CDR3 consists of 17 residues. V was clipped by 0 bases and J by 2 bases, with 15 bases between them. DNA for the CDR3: TGTGCCAGCAGTGAATATACGGAAGGCGGTTTCACAGATACGCAGTATTTT. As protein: CASSEYTEGGFTDTQYF.

Here the CDR3 reads CASSGTGGTDTQYF. As DNA, the CDR3 is TGTGCCAGCAGTGGGACAGGGGGCACAGATACGCAGTATTTT. V and J are TRBV6-6 and TRBJ2-3; TRBD1 agrees at 10 bases. The CDR3 is 14 amino acids. V was clipped by 5 bases and J by 1 base; unmatched bases: 0. The V gene's germline CDR1 is MNHNY and CDR2 SVGAGI (reference sequence).

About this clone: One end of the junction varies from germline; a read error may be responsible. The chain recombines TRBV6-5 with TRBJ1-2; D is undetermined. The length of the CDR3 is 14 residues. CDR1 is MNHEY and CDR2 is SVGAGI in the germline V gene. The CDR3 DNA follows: TGTGCCAGCAGTCACTCCGATCCGGGCTATGGCTACACCTTC. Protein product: CASSHSDPGYGYTF.

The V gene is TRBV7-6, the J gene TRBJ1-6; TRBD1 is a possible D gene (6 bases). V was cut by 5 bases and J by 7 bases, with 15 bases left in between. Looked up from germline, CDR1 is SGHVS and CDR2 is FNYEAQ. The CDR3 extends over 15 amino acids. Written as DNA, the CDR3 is TGTGCCAGCAGCCCAACCACGGGGGCGAATTCACCCCTCCACTTT. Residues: CASSPTTGANSPLHF.

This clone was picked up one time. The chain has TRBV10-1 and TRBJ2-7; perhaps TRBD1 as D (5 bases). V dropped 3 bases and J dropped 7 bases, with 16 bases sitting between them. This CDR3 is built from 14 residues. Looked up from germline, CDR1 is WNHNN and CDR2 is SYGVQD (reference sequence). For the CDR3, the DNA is TGCGCCAGCAGTGACCCTCCCCTGGGGCAGGAGCAGTACTTC. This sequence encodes CASSDPPLGQEQYF.

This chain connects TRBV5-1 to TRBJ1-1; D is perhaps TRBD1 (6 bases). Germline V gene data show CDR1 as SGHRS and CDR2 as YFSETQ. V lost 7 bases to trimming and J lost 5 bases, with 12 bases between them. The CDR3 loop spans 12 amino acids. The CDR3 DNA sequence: TGCGCCAGCTCGGACAGTCCTACTGAAGCTTTCTTT. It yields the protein CASSDSPTEAFF.

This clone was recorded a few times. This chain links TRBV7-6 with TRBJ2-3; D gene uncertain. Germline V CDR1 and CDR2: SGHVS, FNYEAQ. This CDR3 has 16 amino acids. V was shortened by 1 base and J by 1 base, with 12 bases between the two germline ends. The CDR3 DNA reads TGTGCCAGCAGCTTAGGACATCATATCGGCACAGATACGCAGTATTTT. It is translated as CASSLGHHIGTDTQYF.

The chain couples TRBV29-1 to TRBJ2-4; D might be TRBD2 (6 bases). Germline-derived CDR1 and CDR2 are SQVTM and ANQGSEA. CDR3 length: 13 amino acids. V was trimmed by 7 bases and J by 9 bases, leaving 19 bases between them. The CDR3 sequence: CSGAGTAGGIQYF. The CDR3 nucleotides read TGCAGCGGCGCCGGGACGGCCGGGGGCATTCAGTACTTC.

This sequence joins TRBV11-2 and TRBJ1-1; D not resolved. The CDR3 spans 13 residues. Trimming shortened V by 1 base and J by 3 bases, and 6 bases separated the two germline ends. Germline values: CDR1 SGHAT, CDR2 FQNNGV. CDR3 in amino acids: CASSLATYTEAFF. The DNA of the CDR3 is TGTGCCAGCAGCTTAGCGACCTACACTGAAGCTTTCTTT. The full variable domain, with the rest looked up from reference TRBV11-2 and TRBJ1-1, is EAGVAQSPRYKIIEKRQSVAFWCNPISGHATLYWYQQILGQGPKLLIQFQNNGVVDDSQLPKDRFSAERLKGVDSTLKIQPAKLEDSAVYLCASSLATYTEAFFGQGTRLTVV.

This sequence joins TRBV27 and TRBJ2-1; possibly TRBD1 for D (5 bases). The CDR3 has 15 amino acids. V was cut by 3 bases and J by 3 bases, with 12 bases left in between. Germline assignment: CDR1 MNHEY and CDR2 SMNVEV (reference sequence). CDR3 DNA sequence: TGTGCCAGCAGTTTGGCGGCAGGGAACTACAATGAGCAGTTCTTC. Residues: CASSLAAGNYNEQFF.

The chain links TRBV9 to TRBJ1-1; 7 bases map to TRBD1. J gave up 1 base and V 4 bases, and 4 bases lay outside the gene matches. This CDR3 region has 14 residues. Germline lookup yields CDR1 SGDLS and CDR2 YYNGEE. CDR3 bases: TGTGCCAGCAGCTCCCGGGACAGGAACACTGAAGCTTTCTTT. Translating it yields CASSSRDRNTEAFF. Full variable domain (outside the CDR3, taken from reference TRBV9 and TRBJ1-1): DSGVTQTPKHLITATGQRVTLRCSPRSGDLSVYWYQQSLDQGLQFLIQYYNGEERAKGNILERFSAQQFPDLHSELNLSSLELGDSALYFCASSSRDRNTEAFFGQGTRLTVV.

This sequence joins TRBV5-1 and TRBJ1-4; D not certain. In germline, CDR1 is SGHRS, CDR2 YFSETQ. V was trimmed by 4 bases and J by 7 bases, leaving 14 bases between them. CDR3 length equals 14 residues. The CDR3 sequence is CASSTDGYREKLFF. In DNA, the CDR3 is TGCGCCAGCAGCACAGATGGTTATCGTGAAAAACTGTTTTTT.